A single sample is the source of the 22 T cell receptor beta chains below, sequenced in a study of CD8+ T cells in alopecia areata. RNA was extracted and reverse transcribed into cDNA as the sequencing template. Measured with immunoSEQ multiplex PCR; TCRdb has only the in-frame clones, and not every one. The sample has some 180,000 clones; over 55% are singletons. The sample consisted of CD4+ T cells sorted from blood, taken at week 0. Receptors were obtained from a human donor with alopecia areata.

This clone appeared a few times. The rearrangement links TRBV15 to TRBJ2-1; D remains unclear. V shed 5 bases and J shed 8 bases, with 13 bases lying between them. From germline, CDR1 is LNHNV and CDR2 YYDKDF (reference sequence). CDR3 size: 13 residues. CDR3 sequence reads: CATSPRVGDEQFF. The CDR3 DNA follows: TGTGCCACCAGCCCAAGGGTGGGTGATGAGCAGTTCTTC.

The chain employs TRBV29-1 and TRBJ2-1, with 7 bases aligning to TRBD2. Germline V gene sequence: CDR1 SQVTM, CDR2 ANQGSEA. The CDR3 has 13 amino acids. V lost 7 bases, J lost 6 bases, and 9 bases stayed unmatched. The CDR3 sequence is CSALVGGGNEQFF. The CDR3, as DNA: TGCAGCGCCCTGGTCGGCGGGGGCAATGAGCAGTTCTTC.

Notes on this clone: Other DNA sequences within the sample encode an identical CDR3. This chain links TRBV7-9 with TRBJ2-3; no clear D gene. Per the germline V gene, CDR1 is SEHNR and CDR2 is FQNEAQ (reference sequence). The CDR3 has 11 amino acids. Trimming removed 3 bases from V and 6 bases from J, with 4 bases in between. Here the CDR3 DNA reads TGTGCCAGCAGCTTTGCCGATACGCAGTATTTT. This encodes CASSFADTQYF.

The chain carries TRBV29-1 and TRBJ2-3, with unresolved D. The CDR3 runs 11 residues. Looked up from germline, CDR1 is SQVTM and CDR2 is ANQGSEA. V lost 6 bases to trimming and J lost 10 bases, with 14 bases between them. CDR3 residues: CSVSRYSAQYF. CDR3 sequence (DNA): TGCAGCGTAAGTCGCTATTCTGCGCAGTATTTT.

The V call is TRBV6-6, the J call TRBJ2-5; D gene unclear. V lost 0 bases and J 5 bases, leaving 10 bases between the germline ends. The CDR3 is 14 residues long. Looked up from germline, CDR1 is MNHNY and CDR2 is SVGAGI (reference sequence). For the CDR3, the DNA is TGTGCCAGCAGTTACTCGAGCTACGGGGAGACCCAGTACTTC. It translates to CASSYSSYGETQYF.

Of note for this clone: Different DNA sequences within this sample yield the same CDR3. This chain joins TRBV29-1 and TRBJ2-7; possible D gene TRBD2, 6 bases. Germline assignment: CDR1 SQVTM and CDR2 ANQGSEA. CDR3 length: 12 amino acids. The V end lost 2 bases, the J end lost 7 bases, and 12 bases lay between the germline ends. In DNA form, the CDR3 reads TGCAGCGTTGAACGGGGACTCGGGGAGCAGTACTTC. Its protein product is CSVERGLGEQYF.

The J gene is TRBJ1-5, the V gene TRBV27; D is undetermined. Germline-derived CDR1 and CDR2 are MNHEY and SMNVEV (reference sequence). This CDR3 has 18 amino acids. V was trimmed by 0 bases and J by 1 base, leaving 16 bases between them. CDR3 in amino acids: CASSLSRSSIVSNQPQHF. For the CDR3, the DNA is TGTGCCAGCAGTTTATCGCGGTCCAGCATAGTCAGCAATCAGCCCCAGCATTTT.

The CDR3 DNA is TGTGCCAGCAGTGAGACAGGATATAATCAGCCCCAGCATTTT. It encodes CASSETGYNQPQHF. The V call is TRBV25-1, the J call TRBJ1-5; D is perhaps TRBD1 (6 bases). CDR3 length: 14 residues. Germline loops: CDR1 MGHDK, CDR2 SYGVNS. Trimming left V 3 bases short and J 4 bases short, with 10 bases between.

This clone has just a few counts. The rearrangement links TRBV9 to TRBJ2-3, with a weak D call TRBD2 (6 bases). V lost 0 bases to trimming and J lost 1 base, with 15 bases between them. From germline, CDR1 is SGDLS and CDR2 YYNGEE. The CDR3 runs 17 residues. The CDR3 is CASSVVGSGFGTDTQYF. In DNA form, the CDR3 reads TGTGCCAGCAGCGTAGTCGGGAGTGGCTTCGGCACAGATACGCAGTATTTT.

This clone has a handful of counts. The chain combines TRBV29-1 with TRBJ1-1; weak D call: TRBD1 (5 bases). The CDR3 covers 13 residues. Germline V gene data show CDR1 as SQVTM and CDR2 as ANQGSEA. Deletions cut 7 bases from V and 0 bases from J, with 12 bases between. CDR3 nucleotides: TGCAGCGCTGGGCGGGGGGTGAACACTGAAGCTTTCTTT. Residues: CSAGRGVNTEAFF.

The CDR3 DNA reads TGTGCCAGCATCCTCGACGGATCCTACGAGCAGTACTTC. This gives the protein CASILDGSYEQYF. This chain uses TRBV6-1 with TRBJ2-7; D is unresolved. The ends were cut back, 7 bases at V and 1 base at J, with 11 bases in the middle. This CDR3 contains 13 residues. Per the germline V gene, CDR1 is MNHNS and CDR2 is SASEGT.

This rearrangement joins TRBV30 to TRBJ2-7; possible D gene TRBD1, 6 bases. Germline lookup yields CDR1 GTSNPN and CDR2 SVGIG (reference sequence). The CDR3 runs 14 residues. Trimming cost V 2 bases and J 2 bases, with 13 bases left between them. CDR3 in amino acids: CAWSRDTTTYEQYF. In DNA, the CDR3 is TGTGCCTGGAGTAGGGACACCACTACCTACGAGCAGTACTTC.

The rearrangement joins TRBV5-6 to TRBJ2-7, with D perhaps matching TRBD2 (5 bases). The length of the CDR3 is 13 residues. Germline-derived CDR1 and CDR2 are SGHDT and YYEEEE. The V end lost 4 bases, the J end lost 5 bases, and 13 bases lay between the germline ends. For the CDR3, the DNA is TGTGCCAGCAGCCGCTGGACTCATGACGAGCAGTACTTC. Translated, it gives CASSRWTHDEQYF.

The chain employs TRBV30 and TRBJ1-4, with 10 bases lining up with TRBD1. This CDR3 is built from 14 residues. The ends lost 2 bases at V and 5 bases at J; junction bases unmatched: 2. Germline values: CDR1 GTSNPN, CDR2 SVGIG (reference sequence). The CDR3 nucleotides are TGTGCCTGGAGTCCGGGACAGGGGAATGAAAAACTGTTTTTT. Its protein product is CAWSPGQGNEKLFF.

This clone appeared a few times. This chain connects TRBV29-1 to TRBJ1-2; D possibly corresponds to TRBD1 (5 bases). The CDR3 contains 14 residues. Per the germline V gene, CDR1 is SQVTM and CDR2 is ANQGSEA. Trimming took 7 bases from V and 6 from J, leaving 21 bases between them. The chain's CDR3 is CSAVWTGDLNGYTF. CDR3 nucleotides: TGCAGCGCAGTGTGGACGGGGGACTTGAATGGCTACACCTTC.

The V call is TRBV15, the J call TRBJ2-3; TRBD2 matches 13 bases. V lost 3 bases, J lost 7 bases, and 4 bases stayed unmatched. The germline V gene encodes CDR1 LNHNV and CDR2 YYDKDF (reference sequence). The CDR3 spans 15 residues. CDR3 amino acids: CATSRGTSGVNTQYF. The CDR3 nucleotides read TGTGCCACCAGCAGGGGGACTAGCGGGGTAAATACGCAGTATTTT.

The chain couples TRBV4-3 to TRBJ2-6; D not certain. In germline, CDR1 is LGHNA, CDR2 YSLEER. V was trimmed by 2 bases and J by 1 base, leaving 6 bases between them. The CDR3 spans 15 residues. The CDR3 region has the DNA TGCGCCAGCAGCCAACTTGTATCTGGGGCCAACGTCCTGACTTTC. Its protein product is CASSQLVSGANVLTF.

The chain couples TRBV30 to TRBJ1-2; tentative D call: TRBD1 (6 bases). The V and J ends lost 4 bases and 4 bases respectively, with 13 bases between them. The CDR3 has 13 amino acids. Germline V gene data show CDR1 as GTSNPN and CDR2 as SVGIG (reference sequence). This chain's CDR3 is CAWTGTNVYGYTF. CDR3 bases: TGTGCCTGGACCGGGACAAATGTCTATGGCTACACCTTC. Full variable domain (missing parts from reference TRBV30 and TRBJ1-2): SQTIHQWPATLVQPVGSPLSLECTVEGTSNPNLYWYRQAAGRGLQLLFYSVGIGQISSEVPQNLSASRPQDRQFILSSKKLLLSDSGFYLCAWTGTNVYGYTFGSGTRLTVV.

The chain uses TRBV6-1 and TRBJ2-7; perhaps TRBD1 as D (5 bases). V lost 4 bases and J 4 bases, leaving 11 bases between the germline ends. There are 13 residues in the CDR3. Germline CDR1 and CDR2: MNHNS and SASEGT. This CDR3 is CASSGTGLYEQYF. The CDR3 region has the DNA TGTGCCAGCAGTGGAACAGGTCTTTACGAGCAGTACTTC.

The rearrangement links TRBV2 to TRBJ2-7, with unresolved D. Germline CDR1 SNHLY, CDR2 FYNNEI. CDR3 length equals 12 residues. Between the trimmed V and J ends, which lost 4 bases and 3 bases, there was a span of 7 bases. Here the CDR3 DNA reads TGTGCCAGCAGTGTGGACCTCTACGAGCAGTACTTC. It translates to CASSVDLYEQYF.

V gene TRBV2 combines with J gene TRBJ2-5; 10 nucleotides match TRBD2. The V segment lost 4 bases and the J segment 3 bases; nucleotides outside the gene matches: 5. Germline CDR1 SNHLY, CDR2 FYNNEI. This CDR3 spans 15 amino acids. The CDR3 DNA reads TGTGCCAGCAGTGGGGCTAGCGGGGGTGAAGAGACCCAGTACTTC. The encoded protein is CASSGASGGEETQYF.

This clone was counted a few times. The rearrangement links TRBV5-6 to TRBJ1-1, with a possible D match to TRBD1 (5 bases). V lost 2 bases to trimming and J lost 5 bases, with 7 bases between them. The CDR3 has 12 amino acids. Looked up from germline, CDR1 is SGHDT and CDR2 is YYEEEE. The CDR3 loop reads CASSLGVTEAFF. The CDR3 DNA is TGTGCCAGCAGCTTAGGGGTGACTGAAGCTTTCTTT. Complete variable domain (other parts from reference TRBV5-6 and TRBJ1-1): DAGVTQSPTHLIKTRGQQVTLRCSPKSGHDTVSWYQQALGQGPQFIFQYYEEEERQRGNFPDRFSGHQFPNYSSELNVNALLLGDSALYLCASSLGVTEAFFGQGTRLTVV.